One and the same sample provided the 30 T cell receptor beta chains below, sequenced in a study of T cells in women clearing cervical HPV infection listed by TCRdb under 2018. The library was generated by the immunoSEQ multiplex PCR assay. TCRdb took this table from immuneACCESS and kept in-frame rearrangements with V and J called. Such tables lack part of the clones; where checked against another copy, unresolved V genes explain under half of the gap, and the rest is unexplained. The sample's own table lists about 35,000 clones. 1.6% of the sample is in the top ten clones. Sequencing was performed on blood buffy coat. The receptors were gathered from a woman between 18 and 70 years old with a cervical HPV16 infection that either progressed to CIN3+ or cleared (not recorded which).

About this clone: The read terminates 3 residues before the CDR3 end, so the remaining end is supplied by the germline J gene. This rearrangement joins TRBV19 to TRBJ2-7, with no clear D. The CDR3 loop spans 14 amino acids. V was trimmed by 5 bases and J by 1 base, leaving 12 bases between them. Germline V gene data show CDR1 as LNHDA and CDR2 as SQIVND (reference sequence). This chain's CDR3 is CASSEYPGSYEQYF. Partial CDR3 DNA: TGTGCCAGTAGTGAGTATCCGGGTTCCTACGAG.

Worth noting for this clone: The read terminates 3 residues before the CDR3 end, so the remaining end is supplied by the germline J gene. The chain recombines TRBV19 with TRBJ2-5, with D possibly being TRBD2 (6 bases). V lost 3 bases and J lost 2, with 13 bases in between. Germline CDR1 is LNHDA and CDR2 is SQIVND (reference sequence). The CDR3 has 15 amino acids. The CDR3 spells CASSMSGGKQETQYF. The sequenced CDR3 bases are TGTGCCAGTAGTATGTCGGGCGGGAAGCAAGAGACC. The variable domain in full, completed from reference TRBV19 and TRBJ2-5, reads DGGITQSPKYLFRKEGQNVTLSCEQNLNHDAMYWYRQDPGQGLRLIYYSQIVNDFQKGDIAEGYSVSREKKESFPLTVTSAQKNPTAFYLCASSMSGGKQETQYFGPGTRLLVL.

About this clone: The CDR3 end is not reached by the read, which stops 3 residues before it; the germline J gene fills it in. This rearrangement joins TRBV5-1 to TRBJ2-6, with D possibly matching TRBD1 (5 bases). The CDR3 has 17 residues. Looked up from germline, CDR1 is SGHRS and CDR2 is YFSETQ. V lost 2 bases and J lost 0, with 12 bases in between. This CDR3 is CASSFLRQLSGANVLTF. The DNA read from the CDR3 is TGCGCCAGCAGCTTCCTCAGACAGCTCTCTGGGGCCAACGTC.

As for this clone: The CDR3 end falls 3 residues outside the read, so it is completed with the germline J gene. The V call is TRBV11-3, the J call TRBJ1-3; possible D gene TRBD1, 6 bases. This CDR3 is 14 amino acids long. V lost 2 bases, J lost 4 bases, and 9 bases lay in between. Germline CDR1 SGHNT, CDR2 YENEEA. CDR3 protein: CASSLSDRGNTIYF. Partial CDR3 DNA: TGTGCCAGCAGCTTATCGGACAGAGGAAACACC. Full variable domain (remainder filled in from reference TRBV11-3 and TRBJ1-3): EAGVVQSPRYKIIEKKQPVAFWCNPISGHNTLYWYLQNLGQGPELLIRYENEEAVDDSQLPKDRFSAERLKGVDSTLKIQPAELGDSAVYLCASSLSDRGNTIYFGEGSWLTVV.

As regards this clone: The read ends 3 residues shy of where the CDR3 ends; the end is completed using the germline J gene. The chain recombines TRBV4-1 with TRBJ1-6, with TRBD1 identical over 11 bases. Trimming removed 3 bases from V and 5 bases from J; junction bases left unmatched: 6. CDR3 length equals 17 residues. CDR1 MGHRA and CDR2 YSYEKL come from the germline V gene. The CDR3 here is CASSQTGTGGNNSPLHF. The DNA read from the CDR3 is TGCGCCAGCAGCCAGACCGGGACAGGGGGAAATAATTCACCC.

The CDR3 sequence: CASSSLRTGGNEQYF. CDR3 DNA (partial): TGTGCCAGCAGTTCCTTACGGACAGGGGGTAACGAG. The J gene is TRBJ2-7, the V gene TRBV11-2; the match to TRBD1 covers 10 bases. From the germline J gene comes the end of the CDR3, since the read stops 3 residues before it. The V gene end was trimmed by 6 bases and the J gene end by 5 bases; junction bases not matched to a gene: 10. The CDR3 runs to 15 residues. Germline V lookup: CDR1 SGHAT, CDR2 FQNNGV.

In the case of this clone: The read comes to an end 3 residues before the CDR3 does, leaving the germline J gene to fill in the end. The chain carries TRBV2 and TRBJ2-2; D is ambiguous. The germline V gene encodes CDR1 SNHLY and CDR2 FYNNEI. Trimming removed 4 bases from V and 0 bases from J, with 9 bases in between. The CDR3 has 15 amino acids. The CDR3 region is CASSAVTANTGELFF. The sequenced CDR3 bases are TGTGCCAGCAGTGCAGTTACCGCGAACACCGGGGAG.

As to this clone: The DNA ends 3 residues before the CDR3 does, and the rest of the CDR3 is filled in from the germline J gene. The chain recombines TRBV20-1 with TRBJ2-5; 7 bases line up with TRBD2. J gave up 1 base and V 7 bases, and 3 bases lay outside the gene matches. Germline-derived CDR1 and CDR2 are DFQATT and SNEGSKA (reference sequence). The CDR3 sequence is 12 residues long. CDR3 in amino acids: CSGTSVQETQYF. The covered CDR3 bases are TGCAGTGGAACTAGCGTCCAAGAGACC.

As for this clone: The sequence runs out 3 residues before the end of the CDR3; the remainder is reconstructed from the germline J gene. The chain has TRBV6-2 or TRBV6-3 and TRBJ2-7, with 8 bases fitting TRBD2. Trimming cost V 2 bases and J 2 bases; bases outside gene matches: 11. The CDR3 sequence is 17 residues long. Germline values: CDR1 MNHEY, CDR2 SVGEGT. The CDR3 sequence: CASSYSPQERETYEQYF. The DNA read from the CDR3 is TGTGCCAGCAGTTACAGCCCCCAGGAGCGGGAGACCTACGAG.

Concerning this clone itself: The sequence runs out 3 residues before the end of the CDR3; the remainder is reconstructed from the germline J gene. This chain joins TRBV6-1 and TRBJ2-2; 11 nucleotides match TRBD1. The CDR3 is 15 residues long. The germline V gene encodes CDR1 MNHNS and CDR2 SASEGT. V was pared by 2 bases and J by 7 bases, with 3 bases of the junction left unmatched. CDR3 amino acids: CASSEPGQGDGELFF. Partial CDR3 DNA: TGTGCCAGCAGTGAACCGGGACAGGGGGACGGGGAG.

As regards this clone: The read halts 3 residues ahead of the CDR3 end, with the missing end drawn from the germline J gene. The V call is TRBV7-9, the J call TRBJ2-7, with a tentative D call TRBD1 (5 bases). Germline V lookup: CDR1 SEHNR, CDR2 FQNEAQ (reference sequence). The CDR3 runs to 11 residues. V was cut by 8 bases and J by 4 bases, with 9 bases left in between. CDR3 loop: CASDSGYEQYF. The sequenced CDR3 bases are TGTGCCAGCGATTCAGGGTACGAG.

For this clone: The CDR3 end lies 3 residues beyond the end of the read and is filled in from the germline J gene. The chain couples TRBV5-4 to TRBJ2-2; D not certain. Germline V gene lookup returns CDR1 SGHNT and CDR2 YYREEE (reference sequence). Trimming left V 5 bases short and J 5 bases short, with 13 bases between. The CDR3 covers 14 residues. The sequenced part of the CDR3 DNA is TGTGCCAGCAGTTCTACCCAAGGGACCGGGGAG. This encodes CASSSTQGTGE. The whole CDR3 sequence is CASSSTQGTGELFF.

CDR3 region: CASSLTTSTDTQYF. The covered CDR3 bases are TGTGCCAGCAGCTTAACGACTAGTACAGATACG. The chain has TRBV7-7 and TRBJ2-3; D possibly corresponds to TRBD2 (6 bases). The read is 3 residues too short to cover the CDR3 end, so that end is filled in from the germline J gene. The CDR3 loop spans 14 amino acids. Germline lookup yields CDR1 SSHAT and CDR2 FNYEAQ (reference sequence). Trimming took off 2 bases at V and 3 bases at J, with 9 bases between the two ends.

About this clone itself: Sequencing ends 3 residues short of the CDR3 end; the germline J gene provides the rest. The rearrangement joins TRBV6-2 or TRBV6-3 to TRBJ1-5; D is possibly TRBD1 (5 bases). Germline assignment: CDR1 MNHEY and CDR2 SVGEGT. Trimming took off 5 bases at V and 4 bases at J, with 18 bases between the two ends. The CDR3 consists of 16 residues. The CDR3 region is CASSKGRGGVNQPQHF. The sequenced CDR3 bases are TGTGCCAGCAGTAAGGGGAGGGGAGGGGTTAATCAGCCC.

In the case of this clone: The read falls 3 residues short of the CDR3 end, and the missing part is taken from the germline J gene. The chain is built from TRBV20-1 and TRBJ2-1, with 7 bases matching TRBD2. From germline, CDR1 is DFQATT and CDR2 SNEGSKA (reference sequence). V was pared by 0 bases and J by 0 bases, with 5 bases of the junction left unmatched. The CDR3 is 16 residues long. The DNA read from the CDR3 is TGCAGTGCTAGAGATTACCAGCGGGGCTCCTACAATGAG. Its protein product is CSARDYQRGSYNE. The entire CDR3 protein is CSARDYQRGSYNEQFF.

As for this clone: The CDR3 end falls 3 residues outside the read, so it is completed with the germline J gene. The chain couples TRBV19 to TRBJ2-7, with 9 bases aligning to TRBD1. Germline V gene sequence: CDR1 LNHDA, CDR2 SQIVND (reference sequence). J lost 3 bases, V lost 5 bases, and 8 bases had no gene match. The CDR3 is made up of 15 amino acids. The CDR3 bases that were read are TGTGCCAGTAGTTCCCCGACAGGGGGGTTCTACGAG. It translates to CASSSPTGGFYE. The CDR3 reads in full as CASSSPTGGFYEQYF.

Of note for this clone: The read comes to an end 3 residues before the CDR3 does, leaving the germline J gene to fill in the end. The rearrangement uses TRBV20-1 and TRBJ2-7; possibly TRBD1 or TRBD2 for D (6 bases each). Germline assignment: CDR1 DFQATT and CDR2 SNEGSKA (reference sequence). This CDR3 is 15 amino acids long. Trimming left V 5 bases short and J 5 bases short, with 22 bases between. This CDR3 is CSAPEGDGRLDEQYF. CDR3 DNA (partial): TGCAGTGCTCCGGAGGGGGACGGGAGACTGGACGAG.

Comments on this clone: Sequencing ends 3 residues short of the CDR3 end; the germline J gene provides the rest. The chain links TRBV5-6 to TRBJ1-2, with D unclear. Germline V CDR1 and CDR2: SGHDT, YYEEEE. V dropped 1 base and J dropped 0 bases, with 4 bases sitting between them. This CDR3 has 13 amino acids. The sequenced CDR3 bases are TGTGCCAGCAGCTTGTACTCTAACTATGGC. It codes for CASSLYSNYG. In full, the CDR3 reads CASSLYSNYGYTF. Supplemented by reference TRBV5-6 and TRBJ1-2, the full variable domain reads DAGVTQSPTHLIKTRGQQVTLRCSPKSGHDTVSWYQQALGQGPQFIFQYYEEEERQRGNFPDRFSGHQFPNYSSELNVNALLLGDSALYLCASSLYSNYGYTFGSGTRLTVV.

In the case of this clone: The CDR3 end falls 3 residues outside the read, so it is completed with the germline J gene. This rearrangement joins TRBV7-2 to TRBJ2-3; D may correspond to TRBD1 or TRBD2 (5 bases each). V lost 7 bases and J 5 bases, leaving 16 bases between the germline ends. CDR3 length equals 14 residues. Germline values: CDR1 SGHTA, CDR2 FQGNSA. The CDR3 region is CASKVGSQGDTQYF. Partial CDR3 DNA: TGTGCCAGCAAAGTAGGGAGTCAGGGAGATACG.

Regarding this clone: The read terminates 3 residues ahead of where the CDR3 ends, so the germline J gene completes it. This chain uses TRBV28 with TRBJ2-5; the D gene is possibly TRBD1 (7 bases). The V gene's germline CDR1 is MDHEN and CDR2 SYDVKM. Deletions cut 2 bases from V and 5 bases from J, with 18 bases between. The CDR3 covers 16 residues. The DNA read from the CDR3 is TGTGCCAGCAGTTTACGCGGTGGGGCAGGGGGGGAGACC. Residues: CASSLRGGAGGET. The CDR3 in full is CASSLRGGAGGETQYF.

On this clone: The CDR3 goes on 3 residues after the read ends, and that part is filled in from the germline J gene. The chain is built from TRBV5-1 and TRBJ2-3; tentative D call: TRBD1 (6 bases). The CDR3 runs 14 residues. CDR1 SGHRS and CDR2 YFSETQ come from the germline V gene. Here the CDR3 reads CASSPQGSDQPQYF. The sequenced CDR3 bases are TGCGCCAGCAGCCCTCAGGGGTCGGATCAGCCG.

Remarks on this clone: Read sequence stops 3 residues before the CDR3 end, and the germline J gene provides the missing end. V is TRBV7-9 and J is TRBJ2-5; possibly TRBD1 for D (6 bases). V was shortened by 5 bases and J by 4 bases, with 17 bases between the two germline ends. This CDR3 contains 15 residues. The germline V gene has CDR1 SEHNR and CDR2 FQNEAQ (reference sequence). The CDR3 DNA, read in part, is TGTGCCAGCAGCGGTCGTGTGGACAGAGGAGAGACC. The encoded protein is CASSGRVDRGET. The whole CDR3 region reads CASSGRVDRGETQYF. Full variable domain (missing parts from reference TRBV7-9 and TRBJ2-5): DTGVSQNPRHKITKRGQNVTFRCDPISEHNRLYWYRQTLGQGPEFLTYFQNEAQLEKSRLLSDRFSAERPKGSFSTLEIQRTEQGDSAMYLCASSGRVDRGETQYFGPGTRLLVL.

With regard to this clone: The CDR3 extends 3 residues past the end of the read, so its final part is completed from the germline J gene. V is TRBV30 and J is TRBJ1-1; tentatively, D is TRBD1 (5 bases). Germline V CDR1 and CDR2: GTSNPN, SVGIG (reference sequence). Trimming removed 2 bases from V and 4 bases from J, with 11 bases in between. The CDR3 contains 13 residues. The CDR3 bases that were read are TGTGCCTGGAGTTCAGGGTCAGGCACTGAA. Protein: CAWSSGSGTE. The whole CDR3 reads CAWSSGSGTEAFF. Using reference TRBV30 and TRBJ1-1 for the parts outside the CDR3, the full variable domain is SQTIHQWPATLVQPVGSPLSLECTVEGTSNPNLYWYRQAAGRGLQLLFYSVGIGQISSEVPQNLSASRPQDRQFILSSKKLLLSDSGFYLCAWSSGSGTEAFFGQGTRLTVV.

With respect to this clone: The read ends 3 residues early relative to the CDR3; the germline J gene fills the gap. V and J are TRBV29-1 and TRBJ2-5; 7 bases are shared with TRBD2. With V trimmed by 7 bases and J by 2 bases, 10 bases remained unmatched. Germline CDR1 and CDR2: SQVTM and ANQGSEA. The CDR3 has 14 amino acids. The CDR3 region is CSATVGTTQETQYF. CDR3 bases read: TGCAGCGCCACGGTCGGGACTACGCAAGAGACC.

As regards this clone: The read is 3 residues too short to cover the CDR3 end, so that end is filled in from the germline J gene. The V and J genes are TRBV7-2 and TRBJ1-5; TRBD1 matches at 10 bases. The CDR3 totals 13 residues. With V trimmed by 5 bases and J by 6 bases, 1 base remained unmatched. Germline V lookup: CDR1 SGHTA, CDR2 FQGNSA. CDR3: CASSGTGVQPQHF. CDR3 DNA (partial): TGTGCCAGCAGCGGGACAGGGGTTCAGCCC.

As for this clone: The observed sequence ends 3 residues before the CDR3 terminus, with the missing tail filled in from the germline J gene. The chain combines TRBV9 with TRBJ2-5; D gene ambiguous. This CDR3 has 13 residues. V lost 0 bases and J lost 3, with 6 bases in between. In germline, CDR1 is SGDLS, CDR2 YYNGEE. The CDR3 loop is CASSVDGKETQYF. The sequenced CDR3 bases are TGTGCCAGCAGCGTAGACGGTAAAGAGACC.

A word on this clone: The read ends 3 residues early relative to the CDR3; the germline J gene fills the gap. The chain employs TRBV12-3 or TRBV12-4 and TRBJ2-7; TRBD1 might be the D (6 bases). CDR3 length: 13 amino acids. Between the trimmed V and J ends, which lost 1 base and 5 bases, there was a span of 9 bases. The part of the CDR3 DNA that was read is TGTGCCAGCAGTTTAGACAGGGCCCACGAG. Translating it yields CASSLDRAHE. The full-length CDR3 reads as CASSLDRAHEQYF.

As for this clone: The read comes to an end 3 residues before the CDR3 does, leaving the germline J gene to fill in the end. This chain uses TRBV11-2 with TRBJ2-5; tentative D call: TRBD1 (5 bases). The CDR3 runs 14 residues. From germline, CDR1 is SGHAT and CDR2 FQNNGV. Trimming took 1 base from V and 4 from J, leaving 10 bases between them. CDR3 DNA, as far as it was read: TGTGCCAGCAGCTTAGTAGGGGTTGGAGAGACC. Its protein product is CASSLVGVGET. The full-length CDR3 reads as CASSLVGVGETQYF.

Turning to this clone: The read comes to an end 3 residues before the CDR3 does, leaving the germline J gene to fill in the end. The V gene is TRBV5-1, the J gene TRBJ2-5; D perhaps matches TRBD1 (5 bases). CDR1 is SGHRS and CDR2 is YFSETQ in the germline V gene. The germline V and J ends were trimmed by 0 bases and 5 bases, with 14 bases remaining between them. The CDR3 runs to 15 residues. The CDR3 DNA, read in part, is TGCGCCAGCAGCTTGGCTCAGGGTGGCTTTGAGACC. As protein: CASSLAQGGFET. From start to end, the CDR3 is CASSLAQGGFETQYF.

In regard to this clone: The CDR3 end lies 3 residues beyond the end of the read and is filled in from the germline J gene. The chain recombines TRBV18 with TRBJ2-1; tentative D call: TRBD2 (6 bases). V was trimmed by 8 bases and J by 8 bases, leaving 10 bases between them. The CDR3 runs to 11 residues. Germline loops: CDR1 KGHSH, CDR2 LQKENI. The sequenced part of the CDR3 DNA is TGTGCCAGCACAGGAGGGGATGAG. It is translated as CASTGGDE. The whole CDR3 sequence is CASTGGDEQFF.